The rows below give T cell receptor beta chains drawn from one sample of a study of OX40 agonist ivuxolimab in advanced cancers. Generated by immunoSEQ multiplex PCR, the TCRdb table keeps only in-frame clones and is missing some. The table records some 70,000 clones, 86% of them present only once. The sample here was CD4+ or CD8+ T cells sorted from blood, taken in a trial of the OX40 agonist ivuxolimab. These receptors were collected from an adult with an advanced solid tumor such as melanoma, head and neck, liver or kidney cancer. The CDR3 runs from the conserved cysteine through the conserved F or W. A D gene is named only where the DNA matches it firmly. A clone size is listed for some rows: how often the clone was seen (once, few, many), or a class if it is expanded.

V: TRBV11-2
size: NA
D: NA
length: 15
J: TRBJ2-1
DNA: TGTGCCAGCAGCTTAGAGGTGGGACTCTACAATGAGCAGTTCTTC
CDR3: CASSLEVGLYNEQFF

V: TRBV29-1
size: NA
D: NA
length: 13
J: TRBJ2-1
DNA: TGCAGCATCCTCGGAGGAGGTGGGAATGAGCAGTTCTTC
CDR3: CSILGGGGNEQFF

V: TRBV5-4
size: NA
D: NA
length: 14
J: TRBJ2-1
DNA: TGTGCCAGCAGCTTGGCTAGGGGCGGGAATGAGCAGTTCTTC
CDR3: CASSLARGGNEQFF

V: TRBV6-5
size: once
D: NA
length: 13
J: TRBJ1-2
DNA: TGTGCCAGCAGTTCTACCCTGGGGGGAGGCTACACCTTC
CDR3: CASSSTLGGGYTF

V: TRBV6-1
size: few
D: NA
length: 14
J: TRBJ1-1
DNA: TGTGCCAGCAGTGCGGAGGTCTCGAACACTGAAGCTTTCTTT
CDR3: CASSAEVSNTEAFF

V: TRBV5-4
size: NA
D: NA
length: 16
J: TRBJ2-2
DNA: TGTGCCAGCAGCTCAGGAGCGGGTGCGAACACCGGGGAGCTGTTTTTT
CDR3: CASSSGAGANTGELFF

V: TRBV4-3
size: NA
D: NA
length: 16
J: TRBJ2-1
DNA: TGCGCCAGCAGCCCACGGGCGCAAAGCTCCTACAATGAGCAGTTCTTC
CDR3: CASSPRAQSSYNEQFF

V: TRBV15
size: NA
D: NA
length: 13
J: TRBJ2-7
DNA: TGTGCCACCAGCAGAGGAGAAGGGGGGTTTCAGTACTTC
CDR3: CATSRGEGGFQYF

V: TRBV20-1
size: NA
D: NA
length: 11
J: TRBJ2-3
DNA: TGCAGTGCCATATGGGGGGATACGCAGTATTTT
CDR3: CSAIWGDTQYF

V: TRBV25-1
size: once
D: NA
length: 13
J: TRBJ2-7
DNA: TGTGCCAGCAGAGAGGGAGGCTCCTACGAGCAGTACTTC
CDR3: CASREGGSYEQYF

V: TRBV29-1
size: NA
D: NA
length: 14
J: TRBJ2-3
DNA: TGCAGCGTTGAGGTAGGGTGGAGCACAGATACGCAGTATTTT
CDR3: CSVEVGWSTDTQYF

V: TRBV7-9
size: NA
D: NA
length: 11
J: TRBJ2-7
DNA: TGTGCCAGCAGCTTAGGAGGGAAGCAGTACTTC
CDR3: CASSLGGKQYF

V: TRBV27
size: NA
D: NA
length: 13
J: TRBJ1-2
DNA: TGTGCCAGCAGTTCCTCAGACCGCTATGGCTACACCTTC
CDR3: CASSSSDRYGYTF

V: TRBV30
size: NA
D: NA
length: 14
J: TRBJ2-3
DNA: TGTGCCTGGAGTTTGATGGCTAGCACAGATACGCAGTATTTT
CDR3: CAWSLMASTDTQYF

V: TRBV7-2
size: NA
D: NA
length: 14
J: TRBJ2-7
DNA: TGTGCCAGCAGCTTATTTGAGGCCAACTACGAGCAGTACTTC
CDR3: CASSLFEANYEQYF

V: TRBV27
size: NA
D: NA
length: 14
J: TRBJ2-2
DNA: TGTGCCAGCAGTTCCGGGGTCAACACCGGGGAGCTGTTTTTT
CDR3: CASSSGVNTGELFF

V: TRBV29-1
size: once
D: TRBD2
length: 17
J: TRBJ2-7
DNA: TGCAGCGTCCGCCCATCTTCGGGGGGAGTAAGTCCCTACGAGCAGTACTTC
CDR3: CSVRPSSGGVSPYEQYF

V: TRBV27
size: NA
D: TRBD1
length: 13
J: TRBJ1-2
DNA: TGTGCCAGCAGTCCCCGGGACAGAGGCGGCTACACCTTC
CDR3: CASSPRDRGGYTF

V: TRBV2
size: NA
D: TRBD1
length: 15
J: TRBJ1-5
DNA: TGTGCCAGCACCCCACACGGGACAGGCAATCAGCCCCAGCATTTT
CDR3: CASTPHGTGNQPQHF

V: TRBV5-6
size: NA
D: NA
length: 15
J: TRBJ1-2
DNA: TGTGCCAGCAGCTCTCTGACGGGAGTAAAATATGGCTACACCTTC
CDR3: CASSSLTGVKYGYTF

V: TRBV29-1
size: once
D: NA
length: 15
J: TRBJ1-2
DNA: TGCAGCGTCCGCGGGGCGGGCACCTCTAACTATGGCTACACCTTC
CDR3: CSVRGAGTSNYGYTF

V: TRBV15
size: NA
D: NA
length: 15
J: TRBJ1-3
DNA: TGTGCCACCAGCAGAGAATACCTCTCTGGAAACACCATATATTTT
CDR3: CATSREYLSGNTIYF

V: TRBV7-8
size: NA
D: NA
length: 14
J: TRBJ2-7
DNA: TGTGCCAGCAGCTTGCAGGGGACCTCCTACGAGCAGTACTTC
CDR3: CASSLQGTSYEQYF

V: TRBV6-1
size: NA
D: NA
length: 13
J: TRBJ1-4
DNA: TGTGCCAGCAGTGAGCAGTCCAATGAAAAACTGTTTTTT
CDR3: CASSEQSNEKLFF

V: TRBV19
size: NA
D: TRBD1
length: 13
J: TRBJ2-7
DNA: TGTGCCAGGGGGACAGGGGGCAGCTACGAGCAGTACTTC
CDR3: CARGTGGSYEQYF

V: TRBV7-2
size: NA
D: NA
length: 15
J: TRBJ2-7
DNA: TGTGCCAGCAGCTTAGGGGGCCCCCTAAGATACGAGCAGTACTTC
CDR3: CASSLGGPLRYEQYF

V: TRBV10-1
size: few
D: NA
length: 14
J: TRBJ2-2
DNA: TGCGCCAGCAGTAACGACGGTAGCGCCGGGGAGCTGTTTTTT
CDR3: CASSNDGSAGELFF

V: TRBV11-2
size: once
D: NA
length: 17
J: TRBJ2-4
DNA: TGTGCCAGCAGCTTAGGAAAGGGAGTTATAGCCAAAAACATTCAGTACTTC
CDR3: CASSLGKGVIAKNIQYF

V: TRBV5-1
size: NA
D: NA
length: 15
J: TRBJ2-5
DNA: TGCGCCAGCAGCATTGGGAATCAGGGTCGGGAGACCCAGTACTTC
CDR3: CASSIGNQGRETQYF

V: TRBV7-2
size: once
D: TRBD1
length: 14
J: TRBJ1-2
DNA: TGTGCCAGCAGCTTGAACAGGGGACTGAATGGCTACACCTTC
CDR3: CASSLNRGLNGYTF

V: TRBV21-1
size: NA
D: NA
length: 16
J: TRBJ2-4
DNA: TGTGCCAGCAGGAAAATAGTGGGGGAGCCTCAAAACATTCAGTACTTC
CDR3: CASRKIVGEPQNIQYF

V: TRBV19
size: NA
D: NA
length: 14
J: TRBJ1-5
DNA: TGTGCCAGTAAACGTCCGGAGGGCAATCAGCCCCAGCATTTT
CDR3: CASKRPEGNQPQHF

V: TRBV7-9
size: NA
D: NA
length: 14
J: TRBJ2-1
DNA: TGTGCCAGCAGCCGAGTAGGGGGAAGAAATGAGCAGTTCTTC
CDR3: CASSRVGGRNEQFF

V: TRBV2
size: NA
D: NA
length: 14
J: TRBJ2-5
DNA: TGTGCCAGCAGTGAAATCGTGGGAGGAGAGACCCAGTACTTC
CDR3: CASSEIVGGETQYF

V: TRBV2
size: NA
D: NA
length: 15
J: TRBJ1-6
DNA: TGTGCCAGCAGCCGCACAGGGAATAGTTATTCACCCCTCCACTTT
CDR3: CASSRTGNSYSPLHF

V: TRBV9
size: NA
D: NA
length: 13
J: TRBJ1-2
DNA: TGTGCCAGCAGCGTAGAGGGTCCCTATGGCTACACCTTC
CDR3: CASSVEGPYGYTF

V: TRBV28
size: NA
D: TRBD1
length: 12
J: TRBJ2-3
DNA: TGTGCCAGCAGTACCCGGACAGGGGATCAATATTTT
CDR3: CASSTRTGDQYF

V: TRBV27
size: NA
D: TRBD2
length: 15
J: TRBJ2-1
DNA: TGTGCCAGCAGTTTTAAACTAGCGGGCTACAATGAGCAGTTCTTC
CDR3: CASSFKLAGYNEQFF

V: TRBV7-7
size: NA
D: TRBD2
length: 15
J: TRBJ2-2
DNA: TGTGCCAGCAGCTTCGCGGGGGGGTTCACCGGGGAGCTGTTTTTT
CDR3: CASSFAGGFTGELFF

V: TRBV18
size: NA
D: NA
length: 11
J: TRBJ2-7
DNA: TGTGCCAGCTCACCAAACTACGAGCAGTACTTC
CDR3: CASSPNYEQYF

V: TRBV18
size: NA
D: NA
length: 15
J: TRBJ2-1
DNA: TGTGCCAGCTCAGAGACGGGTCTTAGCGGCTATGAGCAGTTCTTC
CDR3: CASSETGLSGYEQFF

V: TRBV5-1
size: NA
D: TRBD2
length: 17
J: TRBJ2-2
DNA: TGCGCCAGCAGCCCCCAGCCGACTTTAGCGGGGTCCGGGGAGCTGTTTTTT
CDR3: CASSPQPTLAGSGELFF

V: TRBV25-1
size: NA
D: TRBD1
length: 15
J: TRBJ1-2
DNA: TGTGCCAGCACAGGGCCGGGACAGGGGGCCGGTGGCTACACCTTC
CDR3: CASTGPGQGAGGYTF